What follows describes a single T cell receptor beta chain. Its antigen is unidentified. The source of the sample is a study of OX40 agonist ivuxolimab in advanced cancers. Sequenced by immunoSEQ multiplex PCR; TCRdb stores in-frame clones only, minus some. The table has fewer than 85,000 clones, 65% to 90% seen once. J was trimmed by 7 bases and V by 2 bases; bases with no gene match: 4. The CDR3 runs 14 residues. CDR1 and CDR2 (germline): SEHNR, FQNEAQ (reference sequence). Regarding the study as a whole: In CD8+ T cells, expanded clones were on average more numerous than in CD4+. In the 0.1 to 3.0 mg/kg range, CD4+ and CD8+ blood T cells had expanded clonally by week 6.

Anyone with autoimmune disease history or systemic immunosuppression was excluded. Blood sampling was done at baseline, cycle 4 day 1, and cycle 7 day 1. This receptor was obtained from an adult with an advanced solid tumor such as melanoma, head and neck, liver or kidney cancer. V usage is TRBV7-9 and J usage is TRBJ1-4; 7 nucleotides match TRBD1. The sequenced sample was CD4+ or CD8+ T cells sorted from blood, obtained in a trial of the OX40 agonist ivuxolimab. CDR3 sequence: CASSLTGDVEKLFF. For the CDR3, the DNA is TGTGCCAGCAGCTTAACAGGGGATGTTGAAAAACTGTTTTTT.